This TCR beta chain was sequenced during a study of blood T cell repertoires in COVID-19. About the research overall: T cells, B-cell-depleted T cells, or PBMCs provided the cDNA or gDNA that served as material.

On this clone: This sample also contains other DNA sequences that code for the same CDR3.

The CDR3 runs to 19 residues. The germline CDR1 and CDR2 sequences are SGHAT and FQNNGV. V trimming: 5 bases; J trimming: 5 bases; junction bases outside the gene matches: 19. Individuals aged about 18 to 95 years were recruited from 20 to 25 US areas. Per the original methods: For nucleated cells, counts were estimated from reference gene primer amplification. Repertoires were generated with immunoSEQ multiplex PCR, while TCRdb's copy carries only in-frame clones and drops some. The V and J calls and clone size were taken over from that table, and D and trimming were inferred from the DNA. The sample includes about 220,000 clones, about four fifths of them seen just once.

The source is a woman aged 40 to 50 with acute COVID-19. J is TRBJ1-1 and V is TRBV11-2; 11 positions match TRBD1. The sequencing sample was made of PBMCs or T cells enriched from blood (not recorded which). The CDR3: CASSRSSMDRGRFGTEAFF. CDR3 in DNA: TGTGCCAGCAGCAGAAGTTCCATGGACAGGGGGCGTTTTGGGACTGAAGCTTTCTTT.